The 32 T cell receptor beta chains reported below all come from one sample, sequenced in a study of Tregs in tolerant kidney transplant recipients. Clones were read by immunoSEQ multiplex PCR, and TCRdb kept only the in-frame ones, dropping some. The sample holds roughly 120,000 clones; 92% are singletons and the top ten take nearly 0.6%. Input material: CD4+ T cells from blood. The receptors were gathered from a human donor in good health.

The chain uses TRBV15 and TRBJ2-2; no firm D call. Germline V gene lookup returns CDR1 LNHNV and CDR2 YYDKDF (reference sequence). The germline V and J ends were trimmed by 0 bases and 6 bases, with 14 bases remaining between them. CDR3 size: 16 residues. CDR3 protein: CATSRESASTPGELFF. The CDR3 bases are TGTGCCACCAGCAGAGAATCTGCCTCCACACCCGGGGAGCTGTTTTTT.

The chain uses TRBV10-3 and TRBJ2-7; D gene uncertain. Germline V gives CDR1 ENHRY, CDR2 SYGVKD. The CDR3 is made up of 14 amino acids. V was cut by 0 bases and J by 2 bases, with 8 bases left in between. CDR3 region: CAISESTTAYEQYF. The CDR3 DNA sequence: TGTGCCATCAGTGAGTCAACGACGGCCTACGAGCAGTACTTC.

CDR3 sequence reads: CASSFPSGGAVEQFF. The CDR3 region has the DNA TGTGCCAGCAGCTTTCCTAGCGGGGGGGCCGTTGAGCAGTTCTTC. The rearrangement joins TRBV5-4 to TRBJ2-1, with 12 bases lining up with TRBD2. The ends lost 2 bases at V and 9 bases at J; junction bases unmatched: 6. The CDR3 loop spans 15 amino acids. The germline V gene has CDR1 SGHNT and CDR2 YYREEE (reference sequence).

The rearrangement links TRBV30 to TRBJ1-3; D remains ambiguous. Looked up from germline, CDR1 is GTSNPN and CDR2 is SVGIG (reference sequence). The CDR3 sequence is 14 residues long. The V and J ends lost 2 bases and 0 bases respectively, with 8 bases between them. The CDR3 reads CAWSPGDSGNTIYF. The DNA of the CDR3 is TGTGCCTGGAGTCCGGGTGACTCTGGAAACACCATATATTTT.

The chain uses TRBV9 and TRBJ1-6; no clear D. The V end lost 2 bases, the J end lost 0 bases, and 9 bases lay between the germline ends. Germline lookup yields CDR1 SGDLS and CDR2 YYNGEE. This CDR3 is built from 16 residues. The CDR3 sequence is CASSVKASSYNSPLHF. CDR3 coding DNA: TGTGCCAGCAGCGTGAAGGCGAGCTCCTATAATTCACCCCTCCACTTT.

V usage is TRBV30 and J usage is TRBJ2-5, with 7 nucleotides matching TRBD1. Germline CDR1 and CDR2: GTSNPN and SVGIG (reference sequence). This CDR3 spans 13 amino acids. The ends lost 5 bases at V and 4 bases at J; junction bases unmatched: 7. CDR3 DNA: TGTGCCTGGGAGGTAGGGGGCGCAGAGACCCAGTACTTC. Translated: CAWEVGGAETQYF.

The V call is TRBV7-3, the J call TRBJ1-1; the D is unclear. The CDR3 length is 13 residues. Germline values: CDR1 SGHTA, CDR2 FQGTGA. Between the trimmed V and J ends, which lost 1 base and 3 bases, there was a span of 6 bases. The CDR3 here is CASSLSSYTEAFF. As DNA, the CDR3 is TGTGCCAGCAGCTTAAGTAGTTACACTGAAGCTTTCTTT.

The chain recombines TRBV7-2 with TRBJ1-1; D call uncertain. Germline V gene lookup returns CDR1 SGHTA and CDR2 FQGNSA. The CDR3 sequence is 16 residues long. The V gene lost 5 bases and the J gene lost 2 bases, with 18 bases spanning the gap. In DNA, the CDR3 is TGTGCCAGCAGCCCACGAATCGGCAGTTACAACACTGAAGCTTTCTTT. Residues: CASSPRIGSYNTEAFF.

The chain recombines TRBV14 with TRBJ1-5; D gene unclear. V was clipped by 0 bases and J by 2 bases, with 14 bases between them. Germline values: CDR1 SGHDN, CDR2 FVKESK. The CDR3 sequence is 17 residues long. The CDR3: CASSQDSEEVGNQPQHF. In nucleotides, the CDR3 is TGTGCCAGCAGCCAAGACAGTGAGGAAGTAGGCAATCAGCCCCAGCATTTT.

This chain uses TRBV6-1 with TRBJ1-6, with TRBD1 identical over 8 bases. This CDR3 has 15 amino acids. CDR1 and CDR2 from the germline V gene are MNHNS and SASEGT. The V segment lost 6 bases and the J segment 5 bases; nucleotides outside the gene matches: 6. As DNA, the CDR3 is TGTGCCAGCAGACCTCCGGGACAGGATAATTCACCCCTCCACTTT. Translation gives CASRPPGQDNSPLHF.

The rearrangement uses TRBV4-2 and TRBJ2-7; TRBD2 is a possible D gene (6 bases). The ends were cut back, 2 bases at V and 3 bases at J, with 20 bases in the middle. This CDR3 has 17 amino acids. Germline CDR1 is LGHNA and CDR2 is YNFKEQ. Here the CDR3 reads CASSQSGVSGGNYEQYF. Here the CDR3 DNA reads TGTGCCAGCAGCCAATCGGGTGTATCAGGCGGGAACTACGAGCAGTACTTC.

This chain joins TRBV10-3 and TRBJ1-5; a weak D match, TRBD1 (6 bases). The V gene lost 5 bases and the J gene lost 5 bases, with 16 bases spanning the gap. CDR3 length: 15 amino acids. The germline gives CDR1 ENHRY, CDR2 SYGVKD. The CDR3 region is CAISNFGGGDQPQHF. CDR3 nucleotides: TGTGCCATCAGTAATTTCGGGGGGGGCGATCAGCCCCAGCATTTT.

Only one count was recorded for this clone. This chain joins TRBV7-6 and TRBJ2-7, with 9 bases matching TRBD2. The CDR3 sequence is 15 residues long. Germline assignment: CDR1 SGHVS and CDR2 FNYEAQ. Trimming took 0 bases from V and 4 from J; bases not matched to a gene: 4. The CDR3 spells CASSLASSGSYEQYF. Here the CDR3 DNA reads TGTGCCAGCAGCTTAGCGAGTAGCGGGAGTTACGAGCAGTACTTC.

The chain carries TRBV6-5 and TRBJ1-2; 10 nucleotides agree with TRBD1. This CDR3 has 16 residues. Germline V gene data show CDR1 as MNHEY and CDR2 as SVGAGI. With V trimmed by 0 bases and J by 7 bases, 8 bases remained unmatched. The CDR3 sequence is CASSYSSPRTGGGYTF. CDR3 DNA: TGTGCCAGCAGTTACTCATCACCCCGGACAGGGGGTGGCTACACCTTC.

The chain's CDR3 is CASSLGQANEKLFF. CDR3 bases: TGTGCCAGCAGCTTGGGACAGGCTAATGAAAAACTGTTTTTT. J is TRBJ1-4 and V is TRBV5-4, with D perhaps matching TRBD1 (6 bases). Trimming shortened V by 0 bases and J by 3 bases, and 6 bases separated the two germline ends. The CDR3 spans 14 residues. Germline V lookup: CDR1 SGHNT, CDR2 YYREEE (reference sequence).

This clone has a single count. The chain links TRBV7-9 to TRBJ2-7; D remains unclear. Germline V gene data show CDR1 as SEHNR and CDR2 as FQNEAQ (reference sequence). V lost 4 bases and J lost 7, with 8 bases in between. This CDR3 is 11 amino acids long. The CDR3, as DNA: TGTGCCAGCAGCTCGAAGACGGAGCAGTACTTC. Its translation: CASSSKTEQYF. Full variable domain (rest looked up from reference TRBV7-9 and TRBJ2-7): DTGVSQNPRHKITKRGQNVTFRCDPISEHNRLYWYRQTLGQGPEFLTYFQNEAQLEKSRLLSDRFSAERPKGSFSTLEIQRTEQGDSAMYLCASSSKTEQYFGPGTRLTVT.

A single count supports this clone. The chain uses TRBV6-5 and TRBJ1-2; 7 nucleotides align to TRBD1. The trim removed 0 bases at V and 8 bases at J, leaving 6 bases unmatched. Germline V gene data show CDR1 as MNHEY and CDR2 as SVGAGI. The CDR3 is made up of 14 amino acids. The CDR3 loop reads CASSYSPRTGGYTF. CDR3 in DNA: TGTGCCAGCAGTTACTCCCCGAGGACAGGCGGCTACACCTTC.

The chain uses TRBV4-2 and TRBJ1-2; no firm D call. CDR3 size: 15 residues. In germline, CDR1 is LGHNA, CDR2 YNFKEQ. Trimming cost V 0 bases and J 5 bases, with 13 bases left between them. The DNA for the CDR3 is TGTGCCAGCAGCCAAGATCTGGGGAGAGGATATGGCTACACCTTC. It specifies CASSQDLGRGYGYTF.

CDR3 in amino acids: CASRLTGAPGTEAFF. In DNA, the CDR3 is TGCGCCAGCAGACTAACCGGGGCGCCGGGCACTGAAGCTTTCTTT. The genes are TRBV5-1 and TRBJ1-1; a weak D match, TRBD1 (5 bases). Germline CDR1 is SGHRS and CDR2 is YFSETQ. Between the trimmed V and J ends, which lost 5 bases and 4 bases, there was a span of 18 bases. The CDR3 has 15 amino acids.

V gene TRBV29-1 combines with J gene TRBJ2-3; 12 bases are shared with TRBD2. Germline CDR1 and CDR2: SQVTM and ANQGSEA. After removal of 4 bases from V and 1 base from J, the junction contained 3 bases not matched to a gene. The CDR3 sequence is 15 residues long. The DNA for the CDR3 is TGCAGCGTTGTCCGACTAGCGGGAGGCACAGATACGCAGTATTTT. As protein: CSVVRLAGGTDTQYF.

The rearrangement links TRBV6-5 to TRBJ1-1; D gene unclear. Germline CDR1 and CDR2: MNHEY and SVGAGI. CDR3 size: 13 residues. V was pared by 2 bases and J by 0 bases, with 4 bases between. The CDR3: CASSYLMNTEAFF. The CDR3 bases are TGTGCCAGCAGTTACCTAATGAACACTGAAGCTTTCTTT.

The rearrangement joins TRBV29-1 to TRBJ2-1; 10 positions agree with TRBD2. Trimming cost V 7 bases and J 12 bases; bases outside gene matches: 15. Germline values: CDR1 SQVTM, CDR2 ANQGSEA. The CDR3 has 14 residues. DNA of the CDR3: TGCAGCGCCGTTCAGGGACTAGCGATGTTGTGGCAGTTCTTC. This encodes CSAVQGLAMLWQFF.

The chain joins TRBV9 to TRBJ1-5, with D uncertain. Trimming shortened V by 0 bases and J by 3 bases, and 10 bases separated the two germline ends. In germline, CDR1 is SGDLS, CDR2 YYNGEE. The CDR3 covers 15 residues. DNA of the CDR3: TGTGCCAGCAGCGTAGGCGGCACTCACAATCAGCCCCAGCATTTT. This gives the protein CASSVGGTHNQPQHF.

The chain employs TRBV4-2 and TRBJ1-1; 7 nucleotides agree with TRBD1. With 1 base clipped from V and 6 bases from J, the junction kept 2 bases outside the gene matches. The CDR3 is made up of 13 amino acids. CDR1 is LGHNA, CDR2 YNFKEQ, per germline. The CDR3 loop reads CASSQVQGPEAFF. The CDR3 nucleotides read TGTGCCAGCAGCCAAGTACAGGGGCCTGAAGCTTTCTTT.

The chain has TRBV29-1 and TRBJ1-4, with D unresolved. The CDR3 is made up of 14 amino acids. Germline V gene lookup returns CDR1 SQVTM and CDR2 ANQGSEA. Trimming shortened V by 6 bases and J by 0 bases, and 11 bases separated the two germline ends. CDR3 coding DNA: TGCAGCGTCGATAAGTTTTCAACTAATGAAAAACTGTTTTTT. It is translated as CSVDKFSTNEKLFF.

This chain uses TRBV4-1 with TRBJ2-2; 7 bases agree with TRBD1. The junction had 4 bases not matched to a gene; V was cut back by 6 bases and J by 6 bases. CDR1 is MGHRA, CDR2 YSYEKL, per germline. CDR3 length: 13 residues. In nucleotides, the CDR3 is TGCGCCAGCAGTACAGACAGGGCCGGGGAGCTGTTTTTT. It encodes CASSTDRAGELFF.

This chain joins TRBV5-4 and TRBJ2-5, with D hard to call. Germline CDR1 is SGHNT and CDR2 is YYREEE (reference sequence). This CDR3 is 13 amino acids long. V lost 0 bases and J lost 5, with 8 bases in between. The chain's CDR3 is CASSLEHRETQYF. CDR3 DNA: TGTGCCAGCAGCTTGGAACACCGTGAGACCCAGTACTTC.

This sequence joins TRBV5-6 and TRBJ1-3; TRBD1 matches at 9 bases. Trimming cost V 0 bases and J 2 bases; bases outside gene matches: 6. From germline, CDR1 is SGHDT and CDR2 YYEEEE. The length of the CDR3 is 17 residues. CDR3 residues: CASSLAPTGGPGNTIYF. CDR3 coding DNA: TGTGCCAGCAGCTTGGCCCCGACAGGGGGGCCTGGAAACACCATATATTTT.

This chain uses TRBV18 with TRBJ1-1; D is uncertain. This CDR3 region has 14 residues. Germline-derived CDR1 and CDR2 are KGHSH and LQKENI. With 3 bases removed from V and 0 bases from J, the gap between germline ends came to 8 bases. DNA for the CDR3: TGTGCCAGCTCACCTGCAAAGATGAACACTGAAGCTTTCTTT. It is translated as CASSPAKMNTEAFF.

V and J are TRBV6-5 and TRBJ2-3, with 11 positions matching TRBD2. Looked up from germline, CDR1 is MNHEY and CDR2 is SVGAGI. V dropped 5 bases and J dropped 6; count of bases not matched to a gene: 7. CDR3 length: 15 residues. The CDR3 coding sequence is TGTGCCAGCAGTGGGCGACTAGCGGGACGGGATACGCAGTATTTT. Protein product: CASSGRLAGRDTQYF.

This rearrangement joins TRBV4-1 to TRBJ2-3, with unresolved D. Germline V gene sequence: CDR1 MGHRA, CDR2 YSYEKL. Trimming pared 3 bases from V and 5 bases from J, leaving 12 bases between. This CDR3 spans 14 amino acids. The CDR3 is CASSHGYGRDTQYF. In nucleotides, the CDR3 is TGCGCCAGCAGCCATGGATACGGCCGAGATACGCAGTATTTT.

The gene calls are TRBV29-1 and TRBJ2-1; D is uncertain. The CDR3 runs to 18 residues. V lost 0 bases and J lost 7, with 25 bases in between. Germline V gene lookup returns CDR1 SQVTM and CDR2 ANQGSEA. The CDR3 DNA reads TGCAGCGTTGAAGATACCGAACGGTTGCTAGTTTTGGGTAATGAGCAGTTCTTC. It specifies CSVEDTERLLVLGNEQFF.